This TCR beta chain was captured in a study of spatial heterogeneity in lung cancer. On the study more broadly: Consistently, beta-chain sequences turned up in larger numbers than alpha-chain sequences did. Study-wide results and caveats: At resection, ubiquitous expanded tumor TCRs appeared in blood more than at follow-up.

Noted time point: sample taken at primary tumor resection. Tumor, nontumor lung or frozen PBMC supplied whole RNA that was sequenced unsorted. The cohort: roughly 72 early-stage, untreated non-small cell lung cancer patients. V lost 4 bases, J lost 1 base, and 10 bases lay in between. Germline V gene data show CDR1 as SGHDN and CDR2 as FVKESK. The CDR3 extends over 15 amino acids. This clonotype was counted ten times or more. Its specificity is unknown. A unique molecular identifier was carried by every single TCR cDNA molecule. TCRdb re-called the 5' RACE reads through MiXCR, storing one row per CDR3 protein. Counted here are 22,000 or so distinct CDR3 sequences, around 4.5% occurring once; the ten biggest clones make up about a third.

This rearrangement joins TRBV14 to TRBJ2-2; D unclear. The specimen comprised PBMCs, sampled at surgery. The TCR originated in a male donor with early-stage non-small cell lung cancer. This CDR3 is CASSPRAVNTGELFF. The CDR3, as DNA: TGTGCCAGCAGCCCAAGGGCAGTGAACACCGGGGAGCTGTTTTTT.